This entry describes one T cell receptor beta chain. What it recognizes is unknown. This specimen comes from a study of T cell responses to AZD1222 COVID-19 vaccine. Repertoires were generated with immunoSEQ multiplex PCR, while TCRdb's copy carries only in-frame clones and drops some. The sample has some 140,000 clones; around 90% are singletons. General study results and limits: Females outnumbered males among donors, who were mostly white British; clonal diversity was possibly underestimated.

Deletions cut 5 bases from V and 0 bases from J, with 10 bases between. The CDR3 runs to 14 residues. The V gene's germline CDR1 is SGHRS and CDR2 YFSETQ. This TCR was recovered from an adult who received the AZD1222 COVID-19 vaccine. This sequence joins TRBV5-1 and TRBJ2-3; D possibly corresponds to TRBD1 (5 bases). Sequences were derived from peripheral blood, sampled 28 days after the second AZD1222 dose. The CDR3 DNA is TGCGCCAGCAGAATAGGGGTGAGCACAGATACGCAGTATTTT. Translating gives CASRIGVSTDTQYF.